These 31 T cell receptor beta chains were sequenced from one sample in a study of radiation and T cells in renal cell carcinoma. This table comes from immunoSEQ multiplex PCR, and its TCRdb copy is limited to in-frame clones, with some not included. The sample has about 120,000 clones; around 85% are singletons. As to time point: blood 2 weeks post-SBRT. Specified treatment: 15 Gy SBRT to primary tumor, nephrectomy 4 weeks later. Sequencing was performed on blood, taken from a patient whose treatment included radiotherapy and nephrectomy. These receptor sequences come from a man aged 50-60 years with renal cell carcinoma.

The genes are TRBV2 and TRBJ1-3; weak D call: TRBD1 (5 bases). CDR3 size: 15 residues. Deletions cut 8 bases from V and 3 bases from J, with 17 bases between. The germline V gene has CDR1 SNHLY and CDR2 FYNNEI. The CDR3 nucleotides read TGTGCCAGCGCTTCCCCGGGGCTGGTTGGAAACACCATATATTTT. Protein: CASASPGLVGNTIYF. The full variable domain, in which reference TRBV2 and TRBJ1-3 provide the parts outside the CDR3, is EPEVTQTPSHQVTQMGQEVILRCVPISNHLYFYWYRQILGQKVEFLVSFYNNEISEKSEIFDDQFSVERPDGSNFTLKIRSTKLEDSAMYFCASASPGLVGNTIYFGEGSWLTVV.

The genes are TRBV29-1 and TRBJ2-1; 9 bases line up with TRBD2. In germline, CDR1 is SQVTM, CDR2 ANQGSEA. The ends lost 0 bases at V and 4 bases at J; junction bases unmatched: 4. CDR3 length: 15 amino acids. The CDR3 protein is CSVEEDSGGYNEQFF. In nucleotides, the CDR3 is TGCAGCGTTGAAGAGGATAGCGGGGGATACAATGAGCAGTTCTTC.

This clone showed up just once. V usage is TRBV10-3 and J usage is TRBJ2-2; possible D gene TRBD2, 6 bases. The ends were cut back, 4 bases at V and 0 bases at J, with 9 bases in the middle. This CDR3 is 15 amino acids long. Germline lookup yields CDR1 ENHRY and CDR2 SYGVKD. The CDR3, as DNA: TGTGCCATCAGTGGGCTAGCGTCGAACACCGGGGAGCTGTTTTTT. It codes for CAISGLASNTGELFF.

The V call is TRBV15, the J call TRBJ1-2, with TRBD1 as a possible D gene (6 bases). The V end lost 4 bases, the J end lost 1 base, and 10 bases lay between the germline ends. This CDR3 region has 14 residues. Per germline, CDR1 LNHNV and CDR2 YYDKDF (reference sequence). CDR3 nucleotides: TGTGCCACCAGCAAAGGACAGCTTAACTATGGCTACACCTTC. This translates into CATSKGQLNYGYTF.

The chain uses TRBV5-1 and TRBJ2-3; D is possibly TRBD1 (5 bases). The CDR3 consists of 17 residues. V lost 0 bases to trimming and J lost 0 bases, with 14 bases between them. Germline V CDR1 and CDR2: SGHRS, YFSETQ. The CDR3 coding sequence is TGCGCCAGCAGCTTGGCACCACAAGGGGCAAGCACAGATACGCAGTATTTT. Protein product: CASSLAPQGASTDTQYF.

This chain connects TRBV9 to TRBJ2-5; TRBD2 might be the D (5 bases). The CDR3 length is 15 residues. The germline V gene encodes CDR1 SGDLS and CDR2 YYNGEE. Trimming shortened V by 2 bases and J by 5 bases, and 16 bases separated the two germline ends. CDR3 nucleotide sequence: TGTGCCAGCAGCGTGGGGTCTCCGGGGTACGAGACCCAGTACTTC. Amino acid sequence: CASSVGSPGYETQYF.

The CDR3 loop reads CASSFETGTSNYGYTF. The CDR3 region has the DNA TGTGCCAGCAGCTTCGAGACAGGGACTTCTAACTATGGCTACACCTTC. The V call is TRBV11-2, the J call TRBJ1-2, with TRBD1 matching over 7 bases. V was pared by 3 bases and J by 0 bases, with 7 bases of the junction left unmatched. Germline V gives CDR1 SGHAT, CDR2 FQNNGV. This CDR3 contains 16 residues.

This clone was observed a handful of times. The rearrangement joins TRBV7-9 to TRBJ1-1, with 8 bases lining up with TRBD1. The J segment lost 5 bases and the V segment lost 5 bases, leaving 7 bases of the junction unmatched. The length of the CDR3 is 14 residues. Per the germline V gene, CDR1 is SEHNR and CDR2 is FQNEAQ (reference sequence). CDR3 amino acids: CASSRPRTGTEAFF. CDR3 in DNA: TGTGCCAGCAGCCGCCCACGGACAGGGACTGAAGCTTTCTTT.

This clone was recorded once. This chain uses TRBV6-1 with TRBJ2-1, with D uncertain. Germline CDR1 is MNHNS and CDR2 is SASEGT. The V end was cut by 3 bases, the J end by 0 bases, with 9 bases between. The CDR3 loop spans 15 amino acids. In DNA, the CDR3 is TGTGCCAGCAGTGATGGCGGAAGCTCCTACAATGAGCAGTTCTTC. It translates to CASSDGGSSYNEQFF.

The J gene is TRBJ2-7, the V gene TRBV27, with D possibly being TRBD1 (6 bases). The CDR3 runs 12 residues. Trimming stripped 3 bases from V and 6 bases from J, with 9 bases between. The germline V gene encodes CDR1 MNHEY and CDR2 SMNVEV (reference sequence). The CDR3 nucleotides read TGTGCCAGCAGTTTTTGGGGGCGCGAGCAGTACTTC. This translates into CASSFWGREQYF.

The V gene is TRBV29-1, the J gene TRBJ2-7; the D is unclear. Germline V lookup: CDR1 SQVTM, CDR2 ANQGSEA. The CDR3 consists of 13 residues. V was shortened by 0 bases and J by 2 bases, with 8 bases between the two germline ends. CDR3 amino acids: CSVEDSETYEQYF. CDR3 sequence (DNA): TGCAGCGTTGAAGATTCAGAGACCTACGAGCAGTACTTC.

The chain carries TRBV7-9 and TRBJ2-5, with D possibly TRBD2 on 6 matching bases. Germline V CDR1 and CDR2: SEHNR, FQNEAQ (reference sequence). The CDR3 has 14 amino acids. Trimming stripped 5 bases from V and 1 base from J, with 11 bases between. CDR3 loop: CASSVSGAQETQYF. CDR3 DNA sequence: TGTGCCAGCAGCGTTAGCGGAGCCCAAGAGACCCAGTACTTC. Combining the CDR3 with reference TRBV7-9 and TRBJ2-5 gives the whole variable domain DTGVSQNPRHKITKRGQNVTFRCDPISEHNRLYWYRQTLGQGPEFLTYFQNEAQLEKSRLLSDRFSAERPKGSFSTLEIQRTEQGDSAMYLCASSVSGAQETQYFGPGTRLLVL.

The chain has TRBV4-3 and TRBJ2-5; D possibly corresponds to TRBD1 (5 bases). CDR3 length: 13 amino acids. V was trimmed by 4 bases and J by 1 base, leaving 7 bases between them. Germline V gives CDR1 LGHNA, CDR2 YSLEER. The CDR3 region is CASSLDTQETQYF. In DNA form, the CDR3 reads TGCGCCAGCAGCCTGGACACCCAAGAGACCCAGTACTTC.

The chain recombines TRBV4-3 with TRBJ1-6; TRBD1 might be the D (6 bases). CDR1 is LGHNA, CDR2 YSLEER, per germline. The length of the CDR3 is 15 residues. Trimming took 1 base from V and 7 from J, leaving 11 bases between them. The CDR3 DNA reads TGCGCCAGCAGCCAAGTAAAGGGACAAAATTCACCCCTCCACTTT. It yields the protein CASSQVKGQNSPLHF.

This rearrangement joins TRBV5-1 to TRBJ2-6, with D unresolved. Deletions cut 2 bases from V and 0 bases from J, with 3 bases between. CDR1 is SGHRS and CDR2 is YFSETQ in the germline V gene. The length of the CDR3 is 14 residues. The CDR3 here is CASSFASGANVLTF. In DNA, the CDR3 is TGCGCCAGCAGCTTCGCCTCTGGGGCCAACGTCCTGACTTTC.

This chain links TRBV15 with TRBJ1-1, with 9 bases aligning to TRBD1. Germline assignment: CDR1 LNHNV and CDR2 YYDKDF (reference sequence). The CDR3 runs 14 residues. J lost 11 bases, V lost 4 bases, and 11 bases had no gene match. CDR3 in amino acids: CATSTYPGQGMAFF. The CDR3 DNA sequence: TGTGCCACCAGCACCTACCCCGGACAGGGGATGGCTTTCTTT.

This chain links TRBV2 with TRBJ2-6; 7 nucleotides agree with TRBD1. Per the germline V gene, CDR1 is SNHLY and CDR2 is FYNNEI. Trimming took 9 bases from V and 4 from J; bases not matched to a gene: 15. CDR3 length: 17 amino acids. The CDR3 region has the DNA TGTGCCAGTCACCGGGACAGAGATTTTCTGGGGGCCAACGTCCTGACTTTC. As protein: CASHRDRDFLGANVLTF.

With regard to this clone: A much more abundant neighbour one base away suggests this may be a read error. The gene calls are TRBV6-1 and TRBJ1-1, with 8 bases identical to TRBD1. The J segment lost 5 bases and the V segment lost 3 bases, leaving 2 bases of the junction unmatched. CDR3 length: 13 amino acids. Germline V gene lookup returns CDR1 MNHNS and CDR2 SASEGT. The CDR3 DNA sequence: TGTGCCAGCAGTGACAGGGGGCGAACTGAAGCTTTCTTT. This sequence encodes CASSDRGRTEAFF.

This chain uses TRBV6-1 with TRBJ2-7, with D unresolved. The CDR3 is 14 amino acids. With 2 bases removed from V and 6 bases from J, the gap between germline ends came to 14 bases. Germline CDR1 is MNHNS and CDR2 is SASEGT. The CDR3 DNA is TGTGCCAGCAGTGAACTGAATGCTCGAAGCGAGCAGTACTTC. This gives the protein CASSELNARSEQYF.

There are a few counts of this clone. The sample carries other DNA sequences with the same CDR3. The chain links TRBV27 to TRBJ2-6; D gene ambiguous. Germline loops: CDR1 MNHEY, CDR2 SMNVEV (reference sequence). The CDR3 spans 12 residues. V lost 6 bases, J lost 2 bases, and 2 bases lay in between. The CDR3 sequence: CASRTGANVLTF. The CDR3 nucleotides read TGTGCCAGCAGAACTGGGGCCAACGTCCTGACTTTC.

The chain has TRBV19 and TRBJ2-3, with 9 positions matching TRBD1. This CDR3 has 14 amino acids. The germline V gene has CDR1 LNHDA and CDR2 SQIVND (reference sequence). V gave up 7 bases and J gave up 3 bases; unmatched junction bases: 5. CDR3 protein: CASTQGQGTDTQYF. CDR3 nucleotides: TGTGCCAGTACTCAAGGACAGGGGACAGATACGCAGTATTTT.

The V and J genes are TRBV11-1 and TRBJ2-7, with TRBD2 matching over 11 bases. CDR1 SGHAT and CDR2 FQDESV come from the germline V gene (reference sequence). The V and J ends lost 3 bases and 7 bases, in that order; junction bases with no gene match: 5. The CDR3 spans 14 residues. The CDR3 region has the DNA TGTGCCAGCAGCTTCGGGACTAGCGGCCTGGAGCAGTACTTC. It is translated as CASSFGTSGLEQYF.

This chain uses TRBV2 with TRBJ2-5, with 8 bases identical to TRBD2. CDR1 is SNHLY and CDR2 is FYNNEI in the germline V gene. This CDR3 contains 15 residues. The V gene end was trimmed by 4 bases and the J gene end by 1 base; junction bases not matched to a gene: 5. The CDR3 protein is CASSVERGIQETQYF. CDR3 nucleotides: TGTGCCAGCAGTGTGGAGCGGGGGATCCAAGAGACCCAGTACTTC.

This clone was detected ten times or more. The chain couples TRBV2 to TRBJ1-2; D gene unclear. V was cut by 3 bases and J by 5 bases, with 4 bases left in between. CDR1 and CDR2 (germline): SNHLY, FYNNEI. The CDR3 contains 11 residues. The CDR3 region is CASSDLYGYTF. Here the CDR3 DNA reads TGTGCCAGCAGTGACCTGTATGGCTACACCTTC.

The table lists this clone with a few counts. The rearrangement links TRBV5-1 to TRBJ1-1; D gene uncertain. Germline V CDR1 and CDR2: SGHRS, YFSETQ. V was pared by 0 bases and J by 7 bases, with 4 bases between. This CDR3 has 11 amino acids. In nucleotides, the CDR3 is TGCGCCAGCAGCTTGGAGGGTGAAGCTTTCTTT. It yields the protein CASSLEGEAFF.

This clone was picked up one time. The genes are TRBV18 and TRBJ2-4; no definite D call. The V gene's germline CDR1 is KGHSH and CDR2 LQKENI. The CDR3 totals 17 residues. V lost 0 bases to trimming and J lost 0 bases, with 12 bases between them. CDR3 sequence: CASSPPSAYLAKNIQYF. The DNA of the CDR3 is TGTGCCAGCTCACCACCGTCAGCGTACCTAGCCAAAAACATTCAGTACTTC. Variable domain in full (rest from reference TRBV18 and TRBJ2-4): NAGVMQNPRHLVRRRGQEARLRCSPMKGHSHVYWYRQLPEEGLKFMVYLQKENIIDESGMPKERFSAEFPKEGPSILRIQQVVRGDSAAYFCASSPPSAYLAKNIQYFGAGTRLSVL.

This clone was recorded a few times. The chain's CDR3 is CATSRDRQGSYEQYF. The CDR3 DNA sequence: TGTGCCACCAGCAGAGATCGACAGGGGTCCTACGAGCAGTACTTC. The chain recombines TRBV15 with TRBJ2-7; TRBD1 matches 8 bases. V trimming: 0 bases; J trimming: 1 base; junction bases outside the gene matches: 2. Germline V CDR1 and CDR2: LNHNV, YYDKDF (reference sequence). The length of the CDR3 is 15 residues. The full variable domain, in which reference TRBV15 and TRBJ2-7 provide the parts outside the CDR3, is DAMVIQNPRYQVTQFGKPVTLSCSQTLNHNVMYWYQQKSSQAPKLLFHYYDKDFNNEADTPDNFQSRRPNTSFCFLDIRSPGLGDTAMYLCATSRDRQGSYEQYFGPGTRLTVT.

The J gene is TRBJ1-5, the V gene TRBV9, with a possible D match to TRBD1 (5 bases). The germline V gene has CDR1 SGDLS and CDR2 YYNGEE. The ends were cut back, 0 bases at V and 4 bases at J, with 11 bases in the middle. This CDR3 region has 15 residues. The CDR3 DNA reads as TGTGCCAGCAGCGTAGGTATCAGGGAGAATCAGCCCCAGCATTTT. Protein: CASSVGIRENQPQHF.

The rearrangement joins TRBV10-1 to TRBJ2-1, with 13 nucleotides matching TRBD2. V lost 5 bases to trimming and J lost 10 bases; unmatched junction nucleotides: 11. The CDR3 extends over 16 amino acids. The germline CDR1 and CDR2 sequences are WNHNN and SYGVQD (reference sequence). The CDR3 is CASSPPGTSGNGEQFF. CDR3 coding DNA: TGCGCCAGCAGTCCCCCCGGGACTAGCGGGAACGGGGAGCAGTTCTTC.

This clone was detected ten times or more. This chain links TRBV12-2 with TRBJ2-7. TRBV12-2 is a recognized pseudogene. CDR3 length equals 12 residues. The CDR3 nucleotides are TGTGCAAGTCGCTTAATCTCCTACGAGCAGTACTTC. Encoded protein: CASRLISYEQYF.

The chain recombines TRBV18 with TRBJ2-7; no clear D gene. CDR1 and CDR2 from the germline V gene are KGHSH and LQKENI. This CDR3 comprises 14 residues. V was shortened by 1 base and J by 2 bases, with 9 bases between the two germline ends. CDR3 nucleotides: TGTGCCAGCTCACCACAATCTCGAACCTACGAGCAGTACTTC. This translates into CASSPQSRTYEQYF.